This T cell receptor (beta chain) was sequenced in a study of blood T cell repertoires in COVID-19. Per the germline V gene, CDR1 is SQVTM and CDR2 is ANQGSEA. Trimming removed 6 bases at V and 2 bases at J, with 16 bases between. The CDR3 spans 14 residues. The assay was immunoSEQ multiplex PCR, and TCRdb's table has in-frame clones only and misses some. The repertoire holds roughly 18,000 clones, with about 88% as singletons. This chain connects TRBV29-1 to TRBJ1-2; D remains ambiguous. Sequenced sample: peripheral blood. The clonotype comes from a man aged 55 to 70 with active COVID-19. The CDR3 DNA sequence: TGCAGCGTCCTTGGGGAGGTTATGAACTATGGCTACACCTTC. It is translated as CSVLGEVMNYGYTF.